Below, 27 T cell receptor beta chains from the same sample are listed, as sequenced in a study of T cells in Graves' hyperthyroidism and ophthalmopathy. RNA transcripts yielded amplified TCR beta CDR3 regions. The HTBI set primed first-round TCR CDR3 RT-PCR. MiXCR, run by TCRdb on the multiplex PCR reads, gives a single entry per CDR3 protein. There are about 420,000 distinct CDR3 sequences in the sample; approximately 14% occur only once, and 7.5% to 9% lies in the top ten. Source material: blood. Source of these receptors: a woman younger than 30 with Graves' hyperthyroidism.

This clonotype has a single count. This rearrangement joins TRBV6-1 to TRBJ1-3; 7 nucleotides match TRBD1. The CDR3 is 13 amino acids. J gave up 5 bases and V 6 bases, and 4 bases lay outside the gene matches. The germline CDR1 and CDR2 sequences are MNHNS and SASEGT. CDR3 in DNA: TGTGCCAGCAGCGGGGGACAGCGAAACACCATATATTTT. This gives the protein CASSGGQRNTIYF.

This clonotype was seen a few times. The chain employs TRBV19 and TRBJ1-2; D unresolved. Trimming stripped 3 bases from V and 3 bases from J, with 14 bases between. The CDR3 totals 15 residues. Looked up from germline, CDR1 is LNHDA and CDR2 is SQIVND (reference sequence). The CDR3 DNA is TGTGCCAGTAGTATCCACAATATCGGCCACTATGGCTACACCTTC. Translating it yields CASSIHNIGHYGYTF.

This clonotype was counted between two and nine times. This chain uses TRBV3-1 with TRBJ2-7, with D perhaps assigned TRBD1 or TRBD2 (6 bases each). V lost 0 bases and J 6 bases, leaving 18 bases between the germline ends. From germline, CDR1 is LGHDT and CDR2 YNNKEL (reference sequence). The CDR3 sequence is 16 residues long. CDR3 sequence: CASSQERSGAQREQYF. CDR3 DNA sequence: TGTGCCAGCAGCCAAGAGCGGTCGGGGGCCCAACGCGAGCAGTACTTC.

The sample holds many counts of this clonotype. This rearrangement joins TRBV2 to TRBJ2-1, with 7 bases identical to TRBD2. The junction had 7 bases not matched to a gene; V was cut back by 0 bases and J by 5 bases. Looked up from germline, CDR1 is SNHLY and CDR2 is FYNNEI. This CDR3 is built from 16 residues. The CDR3 loop is CASSEADREVHNEQFF. DNA of the CDR3: TGTGCCAGCAGTGAAGCGGACCGGGAGGTCCACAATGAGCAGTTCTTC. Together with reference TRBV2 and TRBJ2-1, the CDR3 gives the full variable domain: EPEVTQTPSHQVTQMGQEVILRCVPISNHLYFYWYRQILGQKVEFLVSFYNNEISEKSEIFDDQFSVERPDGSNFTLKIRSTKLEDSAMYFCASSEADREVHNEQFFGPGTRLTVL.

Ten or more counts support this clonotype. V usage is TRBV6-5 and J usage is TRBJ1-2, with D possibly TRBD1 on 5 matching bases. This CDR3 region has 14 residues. The V and J ends lost 2 bases and 4 bases respectively, with 11 bases between them. From germline, CDR1 is MNHEY and CDR2 SVGAGI. The CDR3 DNA follows: TGTGCCAGCAGTTACATGGGGGGAAGCTATGGCTACACCTTC. It specifies CASSYMGGSYGYTF.

This clonotype has ten or more counts. The gene calls are TRBV14 and TRBJ2-7; D possibly matches TRBD1 or TRBD2 (5 bases each). Germline values: CDR1 SGHDN, CDR2 FVKESK. Trimming removed 4 bases from V and 7 bases from J, with 17 bases in between. The CDR3 totals 14 residues. CDR3: CASSRSEGWREQYF. The CDR3 DNA reads as TGTGCCAGCAGCCGCAGTGAGGGGTGGAGGGAGCAGTACTTC.

The sample holds many counts of this clonotype. The gene calls are TRBV7-8 and TRBJ2-1; 8 nucleotides line up with TRBD2. The CDR3 length is 19 residues. CDR1 is SGHVS, CDR2 FQNEAQ, per germline. J lost 7 bases, V lost 0 bases, and 17 bases had no gene match. The CDR3 is CASSLALTGVGTRSNEQFF. As DNA, the CDR3 is TGTGCCAGCAGCTTAGCGCTAACGGGTGTGGGGACTAGGAGTAATGAGCAGTTCTTC.

This clonotype was recorded at least ten times. The chain employs TRBV30 and TRBJ2-5; 12 bases are a match to TRBD2. CDR1 GTSNPN and CDR2 SVGIG come from the germline V gene (reference sequence). Trimming at V came to 2 bases and at J to 5 bases, leaving 9 bases not matched to a gene. The CDR3 is made up of 16 amino acids. CDR3 sequence (DNA): TGTGCCTGGAGTCCCGGACTAGCGGGACGGCGGGAGACCCAGTACTTC. Amino acids: CAWSPGLAGRRETQYF. Combining the CDR3 with reference TRBV30 and TRBJ2-5 gives the whole variable domain SQTIHQWPATLVQPVGSPLSLECTVEGTSNPNLYWYRQAAGRGLQLLFYSVGIGQISSEVPQNLSASRPQDRQFILSSKKLLLSDSGFYLCAWSPGLAGRRETQYFGPGTRLLVL.

This clonotype was found many times. V usage is TRBV20-1 and J usage is TRBJ1-4; 8 nucleotides agree with TRBD1. CDR3 size: 14 residues. From germline, CDR1 is DFQATT and CDR2 SNEGSKA (reference sequence). With 6 bases clipped from V and 5 bases from J, the junction kept 8 bases outside the gene matches. The CDR3 is CSARPGQANEKLFF. The CDR3 region has the DNA TGCAGTGCACGCCCGGGACAGGCAAATGAAAAACTGTTTTTT.

This clonotype has a handful of counts. The chain links TRBV12-3 or TRBV12-4 to TRBJ2-5; 7 bases fit TRBD1. This CDR3 is 14 amino acids long. The V gene end was trimmed by 4 bases and the J gene end by 2 bases; junction bases not matched to a gene: 4. The CDR3 region is CASSYRTGQETQYF. The CDR3 DNA is TGTGCCAGCAGTTACCGGACAGGTCAAGAGACCCAGTACTTC.

This clonotype has a count of ten or more. This chain joins TRBV6-1 and TRBJ2-4, with 9 bases aligning to TRBD1. Germline CDR1 is MNHNS and CDR2 is SASEGT. Trimming removed 1 base from V and 7 bases from J; junction bases left unmatched: 8. The CDR3 is 16 residues long. The CDR3 here is CASSEVTQGARNIQYF. In nucleotides, the CDR3 is TGTGCCAGCAGTGAAGTAACACAGGGGGCGCGGAACATTCAGTACTTC.

At least ten counts were recorded for this clonotype. This chain connects TRBV2 to TRBJ2-2, with D perhaps assigned TRBD1 or TRBD2 (5 bases each). The germline V gene has CDR1 SNHLY and CDR2 FYNNEI. CDR3 size: 15 residues. The V and J ends lost 6 bases and 1 base respectively, with 12 bases between them. The CDR3 loop is CASRGKGRNTGELFF. The CDR3 nucleotides read TGTGCCAGCAGGGGGAAGGGGAGGAACACCGGGGAGCTGTTTTTT.

On this clonotype itself: Germline is not matched at one junction end, which may reflect a read error. The genes are TRBV12-3 or TRBV12-4 and TRBJ2-3; D not certain. The CDR3 is 12 amino acids. CDR3: CASSLRGDKQYF. CDR3 sequence (DNA): TGTGCCAGCAGTTTGCGAGGAGATAAGCAGTATTTT.

For the CDR3, the DNA is TGTGCCAGCAGCTTTTCCGGGACAGGGGCCGGGGAGCAGTACTTC. Amino acids: CASSFSGTGAGEQYF. V gene TRBV7-2 combines with J gene TRBJ2-7; the match to TRBD1 covers 10 bases. Germline assignment: CDR1 SGHTA and CDR2 FQGNSA. CDR3 size: 15 residues. After removal of 3 bases from V and 7 bases from J, the junction contained 9 bases not matched to a gene.

The chain has TRBV6-2 or TRBV6-3 and TRBJ2-1; 9 bases map to TRBD1. The CDR3 is 15 amino acids. V lost 3 bases, J lost 4 bases, and 4 bases stayed unmatched. Per the germline V gene, CDR1 is MNHEY and CDR2 is SVGEGT. The CDR3 coding sequence is TGTGCCAGCAGTTATGGGACAGGGATTTACAATGAGCAGTTCTTC. It codes for CASSYGTGIYNEQFF.

J is TRBJ2-3 and V is TRBV7-2; 11 nucleotides line up with TRBD2. V shed 6 bases and J 2 bases; nucleotides not matched to a gene: 10. Per the germline V gene, CDR1 is SGHTA and CDR2 is FQGNSA. The CDR3 contains 17 residues. The CDR3 sequence is CASREDWTSGFTDTQYF. CDR3 in DNA: TGTGCCAGCAGAGAAGATTGGACTAGCGGGTTCACAGATACGCAGTATTTT.

The genes are TRBV28 and TRBJ2-1; 9 bases line up with TRBD1. Germline V CDR1 and CDR2: MDHEN, SYDVKM. The J segment lost 6 bases and the V segment lost 6 bases, leaving 9 bases of the junction unmatched. The CDR3 totals 15 residues. CDR3 amino acids: CASRIQGAGGNEQFF. CDR3 in DNA: TGTGCCAGCAGGATACAGGGGGCCGGGGGCAATGAGCAGTTCTTC. Combining the CDR3 with reference TRBV28 and TRBJ2-1 gives the whole variable domain DVKVTQSSRYLVKRTGEKVFLECVQDMDHENMFWYRQDPGLGLRLIYFSYDVKMKEKGDIPEGYSVSREKKERFSLILESASTNQTSMYLCASRIQGAGGNEQFFGPGTRLTVL.

This clonotype came up many times. The chain combines TRBV30 with TRBJ2-7, with 9 nucleotides matching TRBD1. Trimming at V came to 2 bases and at J to 2 bases, leaving 7 bases not matched to a gene. Germline V gene data show CDR1 as GTSNPN and CDR2 as SVGIG (reference sequence). The CDR3 has 15 residues. The CDR3 spells CAWSPMRDRAYEQYF. The CDR3 bases are TGTGCCTGGAGTCCCATGAGGGACAGGGCCTACGAGCAGTACTTC. The full variable domain, completed using reference TRBV30 and TRBJ2-7, is SQTIHQWPATLVQPVGSPLSLECTVEGTSNPNLYWYRQAAGRGLQLLFYSVGIGQISSEVPQNLSASRPQDRQFILSSKKLLLSDSGFYLCAWSPMRDRAYEQYFGPGTRLTVT.

V usage is TRBV5-8 and J usage is TRBJ1-1, with 9 bases matching TRBD1. This CDR3 has 13 amino acids. The ends lost 4 bases at V and 7 bases at J; junction bases unmatched: 5. Germline V lookup: CDR1 SGHTS, CDR2 YDEGEE. The CDR3 protein is CASSTQGAVEAFF. The CDR3, as DNA: TGTGCCAGCAGCACACAGGGGGCGGTTGAAGCTTTCTTT. The full variable domain, completed using reference TRBV5-8 and TRBJ1-1, is EAGVTQSPTHLIKTRGQQATLRCSPISGHTSVYWYQQALGLGLQFLLWYDEGEERNRGNFPPRFSGRQFPNYSSELNVNALELEDSALYLCASSTQGAVEAFFGQGTRLTVV.

This clonotype was counted at least ten times. The CDR3 loop is CASSFGRNTEAFF. The CDR3 DNA reads TGTGCCAGCAGTTTCGGACGGAACACTGAAGCTTTCTTT. This chain connects TRBV12-3 or TRBV12-4 to TRBJ1-1; no clear D. The CDR3 is 13 amino acids. Trimming removed 3 bases at V and 1 base at J, with 6 bases between.

This clonotype was found many times. The chain links TRBV27 to TRBJ1-5; D remains ambiguous. V shed 3 bases and J shed 5 bases, with 5 bases lying between them. Germline V gene data show CDR1 as MNHEY and CDR2 as SMNVEV (reference sequence). This CDR3 is built from 12 residues. The chain's CDR3 is CASSFVDQPQHF. The CDR3 DNA sequence: TGTGCCAGCAGTTTTGTAGATCAGCCCCAGCATTTT.

This clonotype was recorded at least ten times. This chain joins TRBV20-1 and TRBJ2-1; D gene ambiguous. CDR3 size: 13 residues. Germline lookup yields CDR1 DFQATT and CDR2 SNEGSKA (reference sequence). V gave up 5 bases and J gave up 5 bases, with 13 bases separating them. This CDR3 reads CSAEPTFHNEQFF. Here the CDR3 DNA reads TGCAGTGCTGAACCGACTTTCCACAATGAGCAGTTCTTC.

The sample holds a few counts of this clonotype. This rearrangement joins TRBV6-1 to TRBJ2-1, with a tentative D call TRBD2 (6 bases). The CDR3 runs 17 residues. The V end lost 5 bases, the J end lost 4 bases, and 21 bases lay between the germline ends. Germline V gene data show CDR1 as MNHNS and CDR2 as SASEGT. As DNA, the CDR3 is TGTGCCAGCAGTACGGGACTCGAGGGTCCAATATACAATGAGCAGTTCTTC. This codes for CASSTGLEGPIYNEQFF.

In its sample, this clonotype was seen once. The genes are TRBV5-1 and TRBJ2-2, with 8 bases identical to TRBD1. The J segment lost 4 bases and the V segment lost 3 bases, leaving 5 bases of the junction unmatched. The CDR3 sequence is 15 residues long. CDR1 and CDR2 (germline): SGHRS, YFSETQ. Here the CDR3 reads CASSSLRGRTGELFF. Here the CDR3 DNA reads TGCGCCAGCAGCTCCCTCAGGGGGCGCACCGGGGAGCTGTTTTTT.

This clonotype was found a few times. The rearrangement uses TRBV4-1 and TRBJ2-7; D unresolved. With 0 bases removed from V and 7 bases from J, the gap between germline ends came to 13 bases. Germline lookup yields CDR1 MGHRA and CDR2 YSYEKL. This CDR3 is 14 amino acids long. The CDR3 reads CASSQDFQGSEQYF. For the CDR3, the DNA is TGCGCCAGCAGCCAAGATTTCCAAGGGTCGGAGCAGTACTTC.

This chain joins TRBV19 and TRBJ2-7; no firm D call. This CDR3 comprises 18 residues. The germline V gene encodes CDR1 LNHDA and CDR2 SQIVND (reference sequence). The V end lost 4 bases, the J end lost 7 bases, and 29 bases lay between the germline ends. The CDR3 DNA follows: TGTGCCAGTAGTAGGGTCCCAACTTCAACACTCTCCGCCGGGGAGCAGTACTTC. Its translation is CASSRVPTSTLSAGEQYF. Full variable domain (outside the CDR3, taken from reference TRBV19 and TRBJ2-7): DGGITQSPKYLFRKEGQNVTLSCEQNLNHDAMYWYRQDPGQGLRLIYYSQIVNDFQKGDIAEGYSVSREKKESFPLTVTSAQKNPTAFYLCASSRVPTSTLSAGEQYFGPGTRLTVT.

This clonotype was recorded once. This may come from a read error, since a much larger clone is one base off. V usage is TRBV6-1 and J usage is TRBJ2-1; 16 nucleotides align to TRBD2. The tail of the sequence fits TRBJ2-7 better, so the J call may be wrong. The CDR3 runs to 16 residues. Germline-derived CDR1 and CDR2 are MNHNS and SASEGT. The CDR3 nucleotides read TGTGCCAGCAGTCCCGGGACTAGCGGGAGGGGCAATGAGCAGTACTTC. Its translation is CASSPGTSGRGNEQYF.